This T cell receptor beta chain emerged from a study of post-analysis software for immune sequencing data. Study-level findings and limits: Significantly decreased normalized Chao1 diversity was recorded for multiple sclerosis patients relative to controls. By F measure, samples from a shared preparation batch strongly co-clustered. Compared with controls, patients had more of five TRBV segments, including TRBV5-6, TRBV5-1 and TRBV20-1.

A note on this clonotype: The antigen remains unidentified. Because the CDR3 is missing its conserved closing phenylalanine or tryptophan, this is likely a read error.

Germline V gives CDR1 SGHTA, CDR2 FQGNSA. There are 16 residues in the CDR3. V gave up 7 bases and J gave up 4 bases, with 22 bases separating them. Prepared libraries of TCR beta cDNA carried unique molecular identifiers. Each sample of roughly 1 to 11 million input T cells yielded 500,000 or so cDNA molecules, so each molecule approximated one T cell. Each CDR3 protein gets one entry after TCRdb re-called the PCR reads with MiXCR. The sample has around 200,000 distinct CDR3 sequences, 25% to 30% seen once. This rearrangement joins TRBV7-2 to TRBJ1-2, with D perhaps matching TRBD1 (6 bases). Sequenced: blood. The sequence was collected from a girl between 2 and 17 years old with multiple sclerosis. The CDR3 DNA reads TGTGCCAGCACCCCACAAGGTGGGGGGCGAGGCTATGGCTACACCTGC. Protein: CASTPQGGGRGYGYTC.